Below are 31 T cell receptor beta chains sequenced from a single sample in a study of blood T cells in healthy people across ages. A second about 7 to 11 cycle PCR used barcoded and J-beta primers. From the 5' RACE reads, TCRdb called clonotypes with MiXCR, one entry per CDR3 protein. The data contain 1,500,000 or so distinct CDR3 sequences, 59% of them singletons. Sequencing was performed on blood. Receptor source: a man aged 18-30 years in good health.

The J gene is TRBJ2-5, the V gene TRBV10-3, with a possible D match to TRBD1 (6 bases). The CDR3 is 13 residues long. The V end was cut by 6 bases, the J end by 3 bases, with 11 bases between. Per the germline V gene, CDR1 is ENHRY and CDR2 is SYGVKD. The CDR3 region has the DNA TGTGCCATCAGAGGGGCAGGGGAAGAGACCCAGTACTTC. This codes for CAIRGAGEETQYF.

The chain uses TRBV19 and TRBJ2-7; no clear D. V lost 6 bases to trimming and J lost 5 bases, with 11 bases between them. Per germline, CDR1 LNHDA and CDR2 SQIVND (reference sequence). This CDR3 has 12 amino acids. CDR3 region: CASSQYTDEQYF. The CDR3 DNA reads TGTGCCAGTAGCCAATATACCGACGAGCAGTACTTC.

CDR3 loop: CSAPGDQGEVTEAFF. In DNA form, the CDR3 reads TGCAGTGCCCCTGGAGACCAGGGTGAGGTCACTGAAGCTTTCTTT. The V gene is TRBV20-1, the J gene TRBJ1-1, with TRBD1 as a possible D gene (5 bases). The CDR3 sequence is 15 residues long. V lost 6 bases and J lost 4, with 21 bases in between. CDR1 and CDR2 from the germline V gene are DFQATT and SNEGSKA (reference sequence).

The V gene is TRBV20-1, the J gene TRBJ2-3, with a tentative D call TRBD1 (5 bases). This CDR3 comprises 15 residues. Germline V lookup: CDR1 DFQATT, CDR2 SNEGSKA (reference sequence). Between the trimmed V and J ends, which lost 0 bases and 6 bases, there was a span of 16 bases. The CDR3, as DNA: TGCAGTGCTAGAGATAGGGCAGGGTGGTCGGATACGCAGTATTTT. This sequence encodes CSARDRAGWSDTQYF.

The rearrangement joins TRBV29-1 to TRBJ2-5; 7 bases align to TRBD2. The CDR3 sequence is 13 residues long. The V and J ends lost 2 bases and 11 bases, in that order; junction bases with no gene match: 11. CDR1 SQVTM and CDR2 ANQGSEA come from the germline V gene. The CDR3 loop reads CSVEKGLAREQYF. The CDR3, as DNA: TGCAGCGTTGAAAAAGGGCTAGCGCGGGAGCAGTACTTC.

The chain employs TRBV20-1 and TRBJ2-4; 11 positions agree with TRBD2. The DNA end is a closer match to TRBJ2-5, so the J assignment may be wrong. The CDR3 has 14 residues. Looked up from germline, CDR1 is DFQATT and CDR2 is SNEGSKA (reference sequence). For the CDR3, the DNA is TGCAGTGCTAGAAGGACTAGCGGGTCGGAGACCCAGTACTTC. Residues: CSARRTSGSETQYF.

V and J are TRBV3-1 and TRBJ2-3; D is perhaps TRBD2 (5 bases). CDR1 is LGHDT and CDR2 is YNNKEL in the germline V gene (reference sequence). This CDR3 contains 16 residues. V was cut by 3 bases and J by 4 bases, with 17 bases left in between. In DNA, the CDR3 is TGTGCCAGCAGCCACTACGACCAAGAGAGGGCAGATACGCAGTATTTT. Encoded protein: CASSHYDQERADTQYF.

Only one count was recorded for this clonotype. The chain is built from TRBV18 and TRBJ1-5; the match to TRBD1 covers 7 bases. The CDR3 has 15 residues. Germline V gene sequence: CDR1 KGHSH, CDR2 LQKENI. V dropped 3 bases and J dropped 5; count of bases not matched to a gene: 7. The CDR3 spells CASSPTGTADQPQHF. The CDR3 nucleotides are TGTGCCAGCTCACCTACCGGGACAGCCGATCAGCCCCAGCATTTT.

V is TRBV4-1 and J is TRBJ2-7, with 7 bases matching TRBD2. Gene TRBJ2-1 matches the end of the DNA better, so the J call may be wrong. Germline V lookup: CDR1 MGHRA, CDR2 YSYEKL. This CDR3 is built from 15 residues. The DNA of the CDR3 is TGCGCCAGCAGCCAAGTGGGCGGGAGTGGTAATGAGCAGTTCTTC. As protein: CASSQVGGSGNEQFF.

The J gene is TRBJ1-5, the V gene TRBV13; no clear D gene. Trimming left V 7 bases short and J 0 bases short, with 10 bases between. CDR1 PRHDT and CDR2 FYEKMQ come from the germline V gene (reference sequence). The CDR3 sequence is 14 residues long. CDR3 protein: CASTIRYSNQPQHF. Here the CDR3 DNA reads TGTGCCAGCACCATACGATATAGCAATCAGCCCCAGCATTTT.

The chain joins TRBV7-9 to TRBJ2-6, with D perhaps TRBD1 (6 bases). V lost 5 bases to trimming and J lost 8 bases, with 13 bases between them. Per germline, CDR1 SEHNR and CDR2 FQNEAQ (reference sequence). CDR3 size: 14 residues. This CDR3 is CASSPQGFSNVLTF. DNA of the CDR3: TGTGCCAGCAGCCCACAGGGATTTTCCAACGTCCTGACTTTC.

This clonotype was seen a handful of times. The gene calls are TRBV29-1 and TRBJ2-5; D is undetermined. V lost 7 bases to trimming and J lost 1 base, with 10 bases between them. The V gene's germline CDR1 is SQVTM and CDR2 ANQGSEA. The CDR3 runs 12 residues. The CDR3, as DNA: TGCAGCGCAAGACTCCCCCAAGAGACCCAGTACTTC. Translated: CSARLPQETQYF.

V is TRBV4-2 and J is TRBJ2-5; either TRBD1 or TRBD2 may supply D (5 bases each). The CDR3 runs 17 residues. The germline CDR1 and CDR2 sequences are LGHNA and YNFKEQ. Trimming shortened V by 1 base and J by 3 bases, and 18 bases separated the two germline ends. The CDR3 region has the DNA TGTGCCAGCAGCCAAGGAGGGGCCGGGCTAGCAGAAGAGACCCAGTACTTC. Its translation: CASSQGGAGLAEETQYF.

About this clonotype itself: A read error may produce the germline difference seen at one junction end. The rearrangement joins TRBV18 to TRBJ2-4, with D possibly called TRBD1 or TRBD2 (5 bases each). The DNA end is a closer match to TRBJ2-7, so the J assignment may be wrong. The CDR3 totals 15 residues. Germline CDR1 reads KGHSH; CDR2 reads LQKENI. Written as DNA, the CDR3 is TGTGCCAGCTCACCAAGGGACGGCAGCTCCGACGAGCAGTACTTC. The encoded protein is CASSPRDGSSDEQYF.

This clonotype was picked up a small number of times. The J gene is TRBJ2-3, the V gene TRBV7-9, with 10 bases fitting TRBD1. This CDR3 has 12 residues. The V gene's germline CDR1 is SEHNR and CDR2 FQNEAQ (reference sequence). The V and J ends lost 1 base and 14 bases, in that order; junction bases with no gene match: 3. The CDR3 loop reads CASSLGGTGVYF. CDR3 DNA sequence: TGTGCCAGCAGCTTAGGTGGGACAGGGGTGTATTTT.

This clonotype was observed a handful of times. V usage is TRBV7-2 and J usage is TRBJ2-1; 9 bases map to TRBD1. Germline loops: CDR1 SGHTA, CDR2 FQGNSA. The CDR3 has 15 amino acids. J was trimmed by 8 bases and V by 4 bases; bases with no gene match: 9. The CDR3 nucleotides are TGTGCCAGCAGCTCCACAGGGGGCGCGATCGATGAGCAGTTCTTC. Translating it yields CASSSTGGAIDEQFF.

CDR3 residues: CASSIILGGANNEQFF. The CDR3 DNA sequence: TGTGCCAGCAGTATTATCCTGGGGGGGGCCAACAATGAGCAGTTCTTC. The gene calls are TRBV27 and TRBJ2-1, with D possibly TRBD2 on 7 matching bases. V dropped 5 bases and J dropped 5 bases, with 19 bases sitting between them. Per the germline V gene, CDR1 is MNHEY and CDR2 is SMNVEV (reference sequence). The CDR3 runs 16 residues.

The rearrangement uses TRBV20-1 and TRBJ2-7; 14 bases are a match to TRBD2. This CDR3 is built from 18 residues. With 1 base clipped from V and 2 bases from J, the junction kept 10 bases outside the gene matches. Germline V lookup: CDR1 DFQATT, CDR2 SNEGSKA (reference sequence). CDR3 coding DNA: TGCAGTGCTAGAGGCCAGACTAGCGGGAGGGTCAATACCTACGAGCAGTACTTC. It encodes CSARGQTSGRVNTYEQYF.

This clonotype has just a few counts. V and J are TRBV9 and TRBJ1-4, with D perhaps TRBD1 (5 bases). V was cut by 4 bases and J by 3 bases, with 13 bases left in between. Per the germline V gene, CDR1 is SGDLS and CDR2 is YYNGEE. The CDR3 extends over 15 amino acids. CDR3 DNA: TGTGCCAGCAGCCCCACCGGGACGCCTAATGAAAAACTGTTTTTT. It yields the protein CASSPTGTPNEKLFF.

The chain recombines TRBV7-2 with TRBJ1-5; TRBD1 matches at 8 bases. Germline assignment: CDR1 SGHTA and CDR2 FQGNSA. The CDR3 has 16 amino acids. Trimming at V came to 5 bases and at J to 3 bases, leaving 9 bases not matched to a gene. In DNA, the CDR3 is TGTGCCAGCAGCCCAAACGGACAGGGCCTCAATCAGCCCCAGCATTTT. This gives the protein CASSPNGQGLNQPQHF.

This chain links TRBV6-1 with TRBJ1-5; no clear D gene. This CDR3 is 15 amino acids long. Germline V lookup: CDR1 MNHNS, CDR2 SASEGT. The ends were cut back, 1 base at V and 4 bases at J, with 11 bases in the middle. This chain's CDR3 is CASSEETVLNQPQHF. In nucleotides, the CDR3 is TGTGCCAGCAGTGAAGAGACGGTGCTGAATCAGCCCCAGCATTTT.

The rearrangement uses TRBV12-3 or TRBV12-4 and TRBJ2-7, with no clear D. The CDR3 is made up of 13 amino acids. V dropped 4 bases and J dropped 2 bases, with 9 bases sitting between them. CDR3 in DNA: TGTGCCAGCAGTTCTCCAGGTACCTACGAGCAGTACTTC. This gives the protein CASSSPGTYEQYF.

The chain combines TRBV29-1 with TRBJ2-1, with 10 bases identical to TRBD1. Germline V gives CDR1 SQVTM, CDR2 ANQGSEA. Germline trimming cut 4 bases from V and 4 bases from J; bases unmatched to any gene: 4. The CDR3 has 14 amino acids. DNA for the CDR3: TGCAGCGTTGGGGGACAGGGGAGATACAATGAGCAGTTCTTC. Translating gives CSVGGQGRYNEQFF.

The chain is built from TRBV29-1 and TRBJ2-3; TRBD2 matches at 9 bases. In germline, CDR1 is SQVTM, CDR2 ANQGSEA. The V segment lost 4 bases and the J segment 4 bases; nucleotides outside the gene matches: 6. The CDR3 loop spans 14 amino acids. CDR3 DNA: TGCAGCGTTGCCCTAGCGGGGACTTCAGATACGCAGTATTTT. Translated: CSVALAGTSDTQYF.

This chain uses TRBV7-2 with TRBJ2-7; D not certain. The CDR3 has 14 amino acids. Germline V CDR1 and CDR2: SGHTA, FQGNSA. Trimming shortened V by 1 base and J by 2 bases, and 9 bases separated the two germline ends. Written as DNA, the CDR3 is TGTGCCAGCAGCTTAGAACGGGCCCCCTACGAGCAGTACTTC. Its protein is CASSLERAPYEQYF.

The sample holds a few counts of this clonotype. The V and J genes are TRBV27 and TRBJ2-1, with D uncertain. CDR1 MNHEY and CDR2 SMNVEV come from the germline V gene (reference sequence). Trimming removed 4 bases at V and 4 bases at J, with 2 bases between. This CDR3 has 11 amino acids. CDR3 nucleotide sequence: TGTGCCAGCAGTTGGTACAATGAGCAGTTCTTC. Protein product: CASSWYNEQFF.

This chain uses TRBV29-1 with TRBJ1-1, with a weak D call TRBD1 (5 bases). V shed 1 base and J shed 4 bases, with 16 bases lying between them. This CDR3 comprises 15 residues. From germline, CDR1 is SQVTM and CDR2 ANQGSEA. The CDR3 reads CSVEVAGRRGTEAFF. In DNA form, the CDR3 reads TGCAGCGTTGAAGTAGCAGGGCGAAGGGGCACTGAAGCTTTCTTT.

The gene calls are TRBV19 and TRBJ1-2; D uncertain. CDR1 is LNHDA and CDR2 is SQIVND in the germline V gene (reference sequence). V was clipped by 1 base and J by 8 bases, with 8 bases between them. The CDR3 has 12 amino acids. The CDR3 sequence: CASSIAGNGYTF. CDR3 nucleotides: TGTGCCAGTAGTATAGCGGGTAACGGCTACACCTTC.

About this clonotype: Compared with germline, one end of the junction differs, possibly owing to a read error. The genes are TRBV4-1 and TRBJ2-7; D gene ambiguous. Germline V lookup: CDR1 MGHRA, CDR2 YSYEKL. The CDR3 totals 13 residues. In DNA, the CDR3 is TGTGCCAGCAGCCAAGTTGGGTTCTACGAGCAGTACTTC. Translated: CASSQVGFYEQYF.

This chain links TRBV20-1 with TRBJ2-5; 7 bases map to TRBD2. J lost 4 bases, V lost 0 bases, and 11 bases had no gene match. The germline V gene has CDR1 DFQATT and CDR2 SNEGSKA (reference sequence). This CDR3 is built from 16 residues. The CDR3 nucleotides are TGCAGTGCTAGAGAGAGGGAGGGGAGCGGGGTAGAGACCCAGTACTTC. As protein: CSAREREGSGVETQYF.

In regard to this clonotype: At one boundary the junction diverges from the germline segment, which might be a read error. The chain has TRBV10-3 and TRBJ1-6; D may be TRBD1 (5 bases). Germline V gene sequence: CDR1 ENHRY, CDR2 SYGVKD. The CDR3 covers 15 residues. The CDR3 DNA is TGTGCCATCAGTGACAGGGATCGGGTTTATTCGCCCCTCCACTTT. Its protein is CAISDRDRVYSPLHF.